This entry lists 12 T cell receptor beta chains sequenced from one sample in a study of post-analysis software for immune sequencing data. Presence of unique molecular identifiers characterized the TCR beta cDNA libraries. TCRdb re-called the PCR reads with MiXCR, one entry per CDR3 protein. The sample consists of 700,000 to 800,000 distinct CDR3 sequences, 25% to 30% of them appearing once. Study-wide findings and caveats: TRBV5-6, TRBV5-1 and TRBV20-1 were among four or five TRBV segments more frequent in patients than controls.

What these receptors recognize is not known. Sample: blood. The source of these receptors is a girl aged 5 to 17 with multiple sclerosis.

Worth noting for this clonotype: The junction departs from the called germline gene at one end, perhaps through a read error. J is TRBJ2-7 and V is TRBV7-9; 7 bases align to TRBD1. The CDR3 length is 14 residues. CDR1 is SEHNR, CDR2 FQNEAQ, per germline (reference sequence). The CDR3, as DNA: TGTGCCGGCAGCCATCCGGGACAGAGCTACGAGCAGTACTTC. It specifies CAGSHPGQSYEQYF.

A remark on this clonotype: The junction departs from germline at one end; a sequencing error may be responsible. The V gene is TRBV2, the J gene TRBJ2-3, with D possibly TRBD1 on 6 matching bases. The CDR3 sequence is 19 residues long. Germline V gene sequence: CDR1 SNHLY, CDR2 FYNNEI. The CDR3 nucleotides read TGTCCCAGCAGTGAGACCTTCCTTCCCGGGACACTTAGCACAGATACGCAGTATTTT. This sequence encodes CPSSETFLPGTLSTDTQYF.

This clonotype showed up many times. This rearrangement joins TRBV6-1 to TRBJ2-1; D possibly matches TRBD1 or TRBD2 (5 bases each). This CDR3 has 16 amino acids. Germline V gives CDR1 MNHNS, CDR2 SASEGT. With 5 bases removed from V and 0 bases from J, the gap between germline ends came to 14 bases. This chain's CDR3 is CASSRGWGRSYNEQFF. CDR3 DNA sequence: TGTGCCAGCAGTCGGGGTTGGGGCCGCTCCTACAATGAGCAGTTCTTC.

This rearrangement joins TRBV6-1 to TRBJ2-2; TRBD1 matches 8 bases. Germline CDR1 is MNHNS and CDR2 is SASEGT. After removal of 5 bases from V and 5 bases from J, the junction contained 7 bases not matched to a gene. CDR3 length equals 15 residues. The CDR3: CASSSRQGWTGELFF. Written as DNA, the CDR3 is TGTGCCAGCAGTAGCCGACAGGGGTGGACCGGGGAGCTGTTTTTT.

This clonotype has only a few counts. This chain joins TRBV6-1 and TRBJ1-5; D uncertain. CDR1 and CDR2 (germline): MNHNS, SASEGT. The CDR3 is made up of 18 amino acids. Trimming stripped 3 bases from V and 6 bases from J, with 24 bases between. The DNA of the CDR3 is TGTGCCAGCAGTGACTTGCCTCGTTTCACCCGCGCGGGTCAGCCCCAGCATTTT. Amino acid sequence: CASSDLPRFTRAGQPQHF.

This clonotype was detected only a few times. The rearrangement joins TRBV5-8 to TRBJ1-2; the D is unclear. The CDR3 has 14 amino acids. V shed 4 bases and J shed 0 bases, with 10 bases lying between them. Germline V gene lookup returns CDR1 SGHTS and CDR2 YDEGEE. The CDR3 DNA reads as TGTGCCAGCAGCCCCCGACACGCTAACTATGGCTACACCTTC. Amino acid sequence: CASSPRHANYGYTF.

CDR3 residues: CASSFGGTVKSYEQYF. Here the CDR3 DNA reads TGTGCCAGCAGCTTCGGTGGGACAGTCAAATCCTACGAGCAGTACTTC. J is TRBJ2-7 and V is TRBV7-2; TRBD1 aligns across 7 bases. V was clipped by 3 bases and J by 1 base; unmatched bases: 9. Germline assignment: CDR1 SGHTA and CDR2 FQGNSA. This CDR3 region has 16 residues. Full variable domain (outside the CDR3, taken from reference TRBV7-2 and TRBJ2-7): GAGVSQSPSNKVTEKGKDVELRCDPISGHTALYWYRQSLGQGLEFLIYFQGNSAPDKSGLPSDRFSAERTGGSVSTLTIQRTQQEDSAVYLCASSFGGTVKSYEQYFGPGTRLTVT.

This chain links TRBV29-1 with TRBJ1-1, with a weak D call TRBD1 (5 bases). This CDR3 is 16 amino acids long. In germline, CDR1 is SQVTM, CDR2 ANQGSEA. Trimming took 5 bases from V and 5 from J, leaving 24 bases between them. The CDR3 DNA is TGCAGCGTTCTTCCGCTCGGCGGGGCCTTGGGGACTGAAGCTTTCTTT. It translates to CSVLPLGGALGTEAFF.

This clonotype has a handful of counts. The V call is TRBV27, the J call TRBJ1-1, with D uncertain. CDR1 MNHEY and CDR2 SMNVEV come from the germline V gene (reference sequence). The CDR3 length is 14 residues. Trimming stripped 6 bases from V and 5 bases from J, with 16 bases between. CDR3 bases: TGTGCCAGCAGGCCCCTCCCCGGGAAGACTGAAGCTTTCTTT. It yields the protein CASRPLPGKTEAFF.

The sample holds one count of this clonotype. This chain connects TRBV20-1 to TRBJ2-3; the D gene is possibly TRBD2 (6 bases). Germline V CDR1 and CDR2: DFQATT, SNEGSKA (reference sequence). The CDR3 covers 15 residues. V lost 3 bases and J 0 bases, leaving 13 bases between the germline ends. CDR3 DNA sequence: TGCAGTGCTAGCGGGACTGTCACTAGCACAGATACGCAGTATTTT. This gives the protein CSASGTVTSTDTQYF.

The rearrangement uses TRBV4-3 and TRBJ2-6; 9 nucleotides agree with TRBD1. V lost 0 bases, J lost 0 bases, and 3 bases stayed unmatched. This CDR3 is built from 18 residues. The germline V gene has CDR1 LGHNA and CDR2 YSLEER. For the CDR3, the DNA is TGCGCCAGCAGCCAAGACGGGACAGGGAACTCTGGGGCCAACGTCCTGACTTTC. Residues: CASSQDGTGNSGANVLTF.

CDR3 in DNA: TGCAGTGCTAGAGATCGCGGGACAGGGTCCTATGGCTACACCTTC. This translates into CSARDRGTGSYGYTF. This rearrangement joins TRBV20-1 to TRBJ1-2; 9 nucleotides line up with TRBD1. The junction had 6 bases not matched to a gene; V was cut back by 0 bases and J by 4 bases. The CDR3 has 15 amino acids. The germline V gene encodes CDR1 DFQATT and CDR2 SNEGSKA (reference sequence).